The 5 T cell receptor beta chains presented below share a single source sample, sequenced in a study of cytomegalovirus exposure and HLA in healthy donors. Amplification used 60 Vbeta primers and 13 Jbeta primers. The repertoire was sequenced with immunoSEQ multiplex PCR; TCRdb's copy has only in-frame clones and lacks some. Here the sample spans some 80,000 clones, 10% being singletons. Sequencing was done on a sample of PBMCs. The receptors stem from a man aged 60 to 75 in good health and CMV-seropositive.

This clone was seen a handful of times. V is TRBV11-2 and J is TRBJ2-2; TRBD1 agrees at 8 bases. The CDR3 has 14 residues. Germline CDR1 and CDR2: SGHAT and FQNNGV. V shed 8 bases and J 6 bases; nucleotides not matched to a gene: 8. Here the CDR3 reads CASSPSGGPGELFF. CDR3 coding DNA: TGTGCCAGCTCCCCCTCAGGGGGCCCCGGGGAGCTGTTTTTT.

This clone was counted only a few times. The chain is built from TRBV11-2 and TRBJ1-6; 7 bases align to TRBD1. Germline values: CDR1 SGHAT, CDR2 FQNNGV. This CDR3 region has 14 residues. Trimming at V came to 7 bases and at J to 7 bases, leaving 7 bases not matched to a gene. Written as DNA, the CDR3 is TGTGCCAGCACTCCAGCAGGGGGGAATTCACCCCTCCACTTT. It codes for CASTPAGGNSPLHF. Filled out from reference TRBV11-2 and TRBJ1-6, the complete variable domain reads EAGVAQSPRYKIIEKRQSVAFWCNPISGHATLYWYQQILGQGPKLLIQFQNNGVVDDSQLPKDRFSAERLKGVDSTLKIQPAKLEDSAVYLCASTPAGGNSPLHFGNGTRLTVT.

With respect to this clone: At one end the junction does not follow the germline gene, possibly because of a read error. The chain links TRBV5-4 to TRBJ2-7; D remains unclear. This CDR3 comprises 12 residues. The germline V gene has CDR1 SGHNT and CDR2 YYREEE (reference sequence). CDR3 in amino acids: CASSLESYEKYF. CDR3 bases: TGTGCCAGCAGCTTGGAGAGCTACGAGAAGTACTTT.

This sequence joins TRBV5-1 and TRBJ2-2; D unresolved. Trimming removed 0 bases at V and 5 bases at J, with 14 bases between. The CDR3 is made up of 16 amino acids. Germline loops: CDR1 SGHRS, CDR2 YFSETQ. CDR3 nucleotides: TGCGCCAGCAGCTTGGGAGCGAGCGAGATAACCGGGGAGCTGTTTTTT. This sequence encodes CASSLGASEITGELFF.

This chain joins TRBV6-1 and TRBJ2-1; maybe TRBD1 (5 bases). V was pared by 1 base and J by 14 bases, with 9 bases between. Germline lookup yields CDR1 MNHNS and CDR2 SASEGT. The CDR3 length is 11 residues. CDR3 nucleotide sequence: TGTGCCAGCAGTGAAGTTGGGGCTAAGTTCTTC. As protein: CASSEVGAKFF.